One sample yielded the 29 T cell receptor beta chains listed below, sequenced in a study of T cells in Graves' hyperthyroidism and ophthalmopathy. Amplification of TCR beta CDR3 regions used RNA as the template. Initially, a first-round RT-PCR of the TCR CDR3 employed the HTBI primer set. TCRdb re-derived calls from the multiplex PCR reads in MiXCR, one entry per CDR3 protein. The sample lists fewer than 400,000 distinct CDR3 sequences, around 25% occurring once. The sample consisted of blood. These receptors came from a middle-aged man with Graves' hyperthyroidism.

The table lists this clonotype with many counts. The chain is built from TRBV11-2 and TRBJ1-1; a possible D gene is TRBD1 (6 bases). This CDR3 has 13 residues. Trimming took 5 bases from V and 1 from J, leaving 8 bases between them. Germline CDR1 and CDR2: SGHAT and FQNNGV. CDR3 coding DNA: TGTGCCAGCAGCAAACAGGGGAACACTGAAGCTTTCTTT. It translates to CASSKQGNTEAFF.

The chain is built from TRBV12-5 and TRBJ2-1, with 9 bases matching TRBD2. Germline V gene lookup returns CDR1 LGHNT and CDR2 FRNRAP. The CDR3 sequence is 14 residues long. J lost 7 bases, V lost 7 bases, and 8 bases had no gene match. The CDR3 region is CASDGGRAGNEQFF. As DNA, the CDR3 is TGTGCTAGTGATGGCGGGAGGGCCGGAAATGAGCAGTTCTTC.

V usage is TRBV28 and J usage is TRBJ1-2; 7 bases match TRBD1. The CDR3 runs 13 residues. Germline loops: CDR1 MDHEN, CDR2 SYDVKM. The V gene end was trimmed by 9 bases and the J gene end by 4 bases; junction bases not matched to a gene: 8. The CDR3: CASQLGTAYGYTF. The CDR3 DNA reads TGTGCCAGTCAGCTCGGGACAGCCTATGGCTACACCTTC.

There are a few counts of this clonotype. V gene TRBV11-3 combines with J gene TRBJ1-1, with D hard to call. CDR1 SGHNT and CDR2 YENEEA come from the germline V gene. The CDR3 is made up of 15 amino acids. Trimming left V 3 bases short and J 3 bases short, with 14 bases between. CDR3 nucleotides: TGTGCCAGCAGCTTGGGTGGGAACAGCGACACTGAAGCTTTCTTT. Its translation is CASSLGGNSDTEAFF.

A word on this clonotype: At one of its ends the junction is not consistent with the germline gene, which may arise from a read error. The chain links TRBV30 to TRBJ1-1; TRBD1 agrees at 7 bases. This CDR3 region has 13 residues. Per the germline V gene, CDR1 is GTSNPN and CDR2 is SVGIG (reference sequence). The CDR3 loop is CAWRRGQNTEASF. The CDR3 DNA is TGTGCCTGGAGAAGGGGGCAAAACACTGAAGCTTCCTTT. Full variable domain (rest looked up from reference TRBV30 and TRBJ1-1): SQTIHQWPATLVQPVGSPLSLECTVEGTSNPNLYWYRQAAGRGLQLLFYSVGIGQISSEVPQNLSASRPQDRQFILSSKKLLLSDSGFYLCAWRRGQNTEASFGQGTRLTVV.

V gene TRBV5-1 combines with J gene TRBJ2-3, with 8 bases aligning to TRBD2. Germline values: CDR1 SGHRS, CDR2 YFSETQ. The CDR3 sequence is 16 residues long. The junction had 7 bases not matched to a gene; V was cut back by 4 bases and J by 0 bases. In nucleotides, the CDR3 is TGCGCCAGCAGCCCCTCACTAGCGGCTAGCACAGATACGCAGTATTTT. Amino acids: CASSPSLAASTDTQYF.

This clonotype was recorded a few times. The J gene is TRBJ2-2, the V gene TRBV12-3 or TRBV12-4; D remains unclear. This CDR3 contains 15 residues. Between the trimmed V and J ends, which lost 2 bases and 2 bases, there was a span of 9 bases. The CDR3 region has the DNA TGTGCCAGCAGTTTAAAGCAGCCCAACACCGGGGAGCTGTTTTTT. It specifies CASSLKQPNTGELFF.

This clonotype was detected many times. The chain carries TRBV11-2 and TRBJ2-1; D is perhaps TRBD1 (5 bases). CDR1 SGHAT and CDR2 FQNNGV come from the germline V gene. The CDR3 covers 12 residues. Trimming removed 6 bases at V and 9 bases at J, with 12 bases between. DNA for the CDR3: TGTGCCAGCAGGAAAGGGGTCAGTGAGCAGTTCTTC. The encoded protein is CASRKGVSEQFF. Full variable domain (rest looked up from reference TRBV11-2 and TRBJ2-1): EAGVAQSPRYKIIEKRQSVAFWCNPISGHATLYWYQQILGQGPKLLIQFQNNGVVDDSQLPKDRFSAERLKGVDSTLKIQPAKLEDSAVYLCASRKGVSEQFFGPGTRLTVL.

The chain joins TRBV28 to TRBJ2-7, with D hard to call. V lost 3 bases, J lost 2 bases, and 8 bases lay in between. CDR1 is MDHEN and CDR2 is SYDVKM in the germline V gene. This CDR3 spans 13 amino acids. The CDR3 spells CASSFSTAYEQYF. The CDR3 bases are TGTGCCAGCAGTTTTTCGACGGCCTACGAGCAGTACTTC.

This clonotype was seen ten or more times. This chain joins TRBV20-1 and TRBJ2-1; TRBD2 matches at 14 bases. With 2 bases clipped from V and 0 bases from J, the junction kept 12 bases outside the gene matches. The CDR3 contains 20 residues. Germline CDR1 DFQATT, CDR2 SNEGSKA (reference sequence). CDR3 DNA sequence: TGCAGTGCTAGACCCCTTCCGGGACTAGCGGGAGCCAGCTCCTACAATGAGCAGTTCTTC. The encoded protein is CSARPLPGLAGASSYNEQFF.

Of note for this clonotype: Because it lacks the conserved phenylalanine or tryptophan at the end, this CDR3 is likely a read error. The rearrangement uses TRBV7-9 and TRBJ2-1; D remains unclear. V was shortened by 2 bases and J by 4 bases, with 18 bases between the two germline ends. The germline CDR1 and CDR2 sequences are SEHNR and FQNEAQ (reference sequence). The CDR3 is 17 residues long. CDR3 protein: CASSLIATGLLYNEQFV. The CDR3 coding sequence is TGTGCCAGCAGCTTAATTGCGACGGGCCTACTGTACAATGAGCAGTTCGTC.

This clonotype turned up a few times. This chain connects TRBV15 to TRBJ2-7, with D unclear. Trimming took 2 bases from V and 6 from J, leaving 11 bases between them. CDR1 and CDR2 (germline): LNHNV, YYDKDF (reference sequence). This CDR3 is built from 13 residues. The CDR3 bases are TGTGCCACCAGCAGATCATTAGGGTTCGAGCAGTACTTC. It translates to CATSRSLGFEQYF.

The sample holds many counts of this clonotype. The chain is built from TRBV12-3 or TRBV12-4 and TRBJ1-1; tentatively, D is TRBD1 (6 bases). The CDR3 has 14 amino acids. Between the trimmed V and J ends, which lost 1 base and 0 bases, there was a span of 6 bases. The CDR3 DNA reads TGTGCCAGCAGTTTAGACAGGGTGAACACTGAAGCTTTCTTT. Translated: CASSLDRVNTEAFF.

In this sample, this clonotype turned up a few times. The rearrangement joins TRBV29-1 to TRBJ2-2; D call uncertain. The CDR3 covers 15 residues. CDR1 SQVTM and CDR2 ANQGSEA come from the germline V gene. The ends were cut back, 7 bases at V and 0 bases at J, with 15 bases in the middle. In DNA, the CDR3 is TGCAGCGCCCACCCCGGGCAGGCGAACACCGGGGAGCTGTTTTTT. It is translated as CSAHPGQANTGELFF.

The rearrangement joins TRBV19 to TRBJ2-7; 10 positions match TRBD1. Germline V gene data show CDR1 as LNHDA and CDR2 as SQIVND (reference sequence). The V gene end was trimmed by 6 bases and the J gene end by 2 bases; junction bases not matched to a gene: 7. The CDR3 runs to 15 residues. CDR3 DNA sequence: TGTGCCAGTAGCCCGGCGGGACAGGGGCCCTACGAGCAGTACTTC. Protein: CASSPAGQGPYEQYF.

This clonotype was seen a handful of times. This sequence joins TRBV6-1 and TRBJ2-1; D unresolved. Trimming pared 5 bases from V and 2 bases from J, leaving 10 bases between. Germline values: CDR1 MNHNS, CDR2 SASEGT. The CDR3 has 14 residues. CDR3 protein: CASSSSTPYNEQFF. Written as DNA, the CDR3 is TGTGCCAGCAGTTCCAGCACCCCCTACAATGAGCAGTTCTTC.

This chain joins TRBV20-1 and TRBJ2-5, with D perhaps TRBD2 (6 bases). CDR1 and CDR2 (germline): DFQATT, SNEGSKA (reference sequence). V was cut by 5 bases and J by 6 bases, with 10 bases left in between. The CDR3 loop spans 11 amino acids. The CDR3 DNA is TGCAGTGCTGAGGGAGGAAAGACCCAGTACTTC. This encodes CSAEGGKTQYF.

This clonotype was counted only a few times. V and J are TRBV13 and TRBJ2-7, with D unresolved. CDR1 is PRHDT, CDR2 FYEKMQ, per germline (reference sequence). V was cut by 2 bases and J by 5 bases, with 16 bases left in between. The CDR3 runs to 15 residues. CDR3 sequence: CASSLQLAPVDEQYF. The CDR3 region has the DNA TGTGCCAGCAGCTTACAACTCGCCCCCGTCGACGAGCAGTACTTC. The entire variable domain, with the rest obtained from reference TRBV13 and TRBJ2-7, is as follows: AAGVIQSPRHLIKEKRETATLKCYPIPRHDTVYWYQQGPGQDPQFLISFYEKMQSDKGSIPDRFSAQQFSDYHSELNMSSLELGDSALYFCASSLQLAPVDEQYFGPGTRLTVT.

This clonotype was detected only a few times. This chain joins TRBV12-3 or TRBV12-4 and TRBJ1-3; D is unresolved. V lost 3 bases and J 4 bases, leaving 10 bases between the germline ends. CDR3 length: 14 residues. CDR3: CASSFGGLGNTIYF. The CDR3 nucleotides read TGTGCCAGCAGTTTTGGAGGGCTCGGAAACACCATATATTTT.

The CDR3 here is CASSNGLAGVRNTQYF. The CDR3 bases are TGTGCCAGCAGCAACGGACTAGCGGGAGTGAGGAATACGCAGTATTTT. V gene TRBV3-1 combines with J gene TRBJ2-3; TRBD2 matches 13 bases. The CDR3 runs to 16 residues. Germline assignment: CDR1 LGHDT and CDR2 YNNKEL (reference sequence). V trimming: 5 bases; J trimming: 7 bases; junction bases outside the gene matches: 9.

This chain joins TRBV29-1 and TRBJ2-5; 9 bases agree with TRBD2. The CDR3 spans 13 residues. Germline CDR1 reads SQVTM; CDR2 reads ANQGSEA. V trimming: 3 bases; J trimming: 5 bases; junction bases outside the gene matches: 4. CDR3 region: CSVDPSGAETQYF. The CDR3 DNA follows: TGCAGCGTTGACCCTAGCGGGGCCGAGACCCAGTACTTC.

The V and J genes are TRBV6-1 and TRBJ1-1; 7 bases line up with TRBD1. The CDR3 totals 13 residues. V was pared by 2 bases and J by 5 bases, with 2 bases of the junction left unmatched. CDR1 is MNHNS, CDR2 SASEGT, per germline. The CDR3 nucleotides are TGTGCCAGCAGTGAAACGGACAGGACTGAAGCTTTCTTT. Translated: CASSETDRTEAFF.

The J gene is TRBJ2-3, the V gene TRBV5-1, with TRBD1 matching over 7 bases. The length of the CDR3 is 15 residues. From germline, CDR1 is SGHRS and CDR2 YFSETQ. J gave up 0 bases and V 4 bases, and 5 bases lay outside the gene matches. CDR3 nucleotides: TGCGCCAGCAGCCGAGGGACAGTCAGCACAGATACGCAGTATTTT. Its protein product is CASSRGTVSTDTQYF.

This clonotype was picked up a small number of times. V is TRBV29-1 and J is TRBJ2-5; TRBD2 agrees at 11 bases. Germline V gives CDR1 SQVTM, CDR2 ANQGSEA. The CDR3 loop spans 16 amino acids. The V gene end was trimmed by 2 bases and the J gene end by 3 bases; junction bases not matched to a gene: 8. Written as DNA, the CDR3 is TGCAGCGTTGAAAGTGCTAGCGGGAGGTCCAAAGAGACCCAGTACTTC. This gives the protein CSVESASGRSKETQYF.

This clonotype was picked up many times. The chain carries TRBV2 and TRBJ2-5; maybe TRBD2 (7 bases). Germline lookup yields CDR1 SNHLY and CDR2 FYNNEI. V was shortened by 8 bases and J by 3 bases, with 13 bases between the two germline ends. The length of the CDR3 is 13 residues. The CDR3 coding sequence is TGTGCCAGCTCAGAGGGGGGGGAAGAGACCCAGTACTTC. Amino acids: CASSEGGEETQYF.

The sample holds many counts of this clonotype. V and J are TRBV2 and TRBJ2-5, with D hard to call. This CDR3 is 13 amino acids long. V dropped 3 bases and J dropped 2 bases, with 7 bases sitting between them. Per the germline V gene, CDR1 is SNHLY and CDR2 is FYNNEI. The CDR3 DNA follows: TGTGCCAGCAGTGAGCTCAGGCAAGAGACCCAGTACTTC. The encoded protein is CASSELRQETQYF.

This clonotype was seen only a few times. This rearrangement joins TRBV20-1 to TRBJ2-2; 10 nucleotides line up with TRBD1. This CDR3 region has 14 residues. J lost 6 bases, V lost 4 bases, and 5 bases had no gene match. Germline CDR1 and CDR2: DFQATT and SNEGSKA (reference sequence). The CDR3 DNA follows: TGCAGTGCTACCTCGACAGGGGGCGCCGGGGAGCTGTTTTTT. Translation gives CSATSTGGAGELFF.

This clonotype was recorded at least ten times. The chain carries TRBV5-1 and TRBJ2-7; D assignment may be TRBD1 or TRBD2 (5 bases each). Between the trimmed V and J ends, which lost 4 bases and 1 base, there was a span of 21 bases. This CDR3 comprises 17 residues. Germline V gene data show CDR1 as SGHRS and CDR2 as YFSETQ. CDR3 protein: CASSPGPSARKSYEQYF. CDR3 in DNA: TGCGCCAGCAGCCCGGGACCTTCCGCCCGGAAATCCTACGAGCAGTACTTC. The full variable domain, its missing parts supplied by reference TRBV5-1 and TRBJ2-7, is KAGVTQTPRYLIKTRGQQVTLSCSPISGHRSVSWYQQTPGQGLQFLFEYFSETQRNKGNFPGRFSGRQFSNSRSEMNVSTLELGDSALYLCASSPGPSARKSYEQYFGPGTRLTVT.

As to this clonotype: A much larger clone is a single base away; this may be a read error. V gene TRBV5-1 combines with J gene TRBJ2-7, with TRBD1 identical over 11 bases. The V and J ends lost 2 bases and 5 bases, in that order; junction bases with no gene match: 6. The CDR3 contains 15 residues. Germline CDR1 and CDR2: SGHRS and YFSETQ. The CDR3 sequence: CASSFGQGAPDEQYF. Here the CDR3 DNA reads TGCGCCAGCAGCTTTGGACAGGGGGCTCCCGACGAGCAGTACTTC.